This note documents a single T cell receptor (beta chain) sequence. V dropped 4 bases and J dropped 5; count of bases not matched to a gene: 9. The CDR3 covers 16 residues. The germline V gene has CDR1 SGHRS and CDR2 YFSETQ. Here immunoSEQ multiplex PCR was the method, and the copy in TCRdb shows in-frame clones only, minus some. The profile shows fewer than 30,000 clones, about 90% of them singletons. This entry comes from a study of T cell changes during pregnancy in multiple sclerosis. The sequencing here drew on CD8+ T cells from peripheral blood mononuclear cells, taken in the second trimester of pregnancy. The sequence was collected from a female donor with multiple sclerosis, enrolled in a pregnancy study. The chain joins TRBV5-1 to TRBJ2-1; 10 bases are a match to TRBD1. The CDR3 DNA reads as TGCGCCAGCAGCCCCGGGGACAGGGGTAGAAACAATGAGCAGTTCTTC. Its translation: CASSPGDRGRNNEQFF.